This T cell receptor beta chain is drawn from a study of cytomegalovirus exposure and HLA in healthy donors. Study in general: Findings of an earlier analysis included over 95 million unique TCR beta sequences from 200 million or so T cells. Study-wide points: Most TCR sequences proved rare, with some public TCRs found in many donors. In a later analysis, an Asian-associated ancestry cluster reportedly showed fewer N-insertions than the roughly 700-donor mean.

Germline assignment: CDR1 GTSNPN and CDR2 SVGIG (reference sequence). With 3 bases removed from V and 0 bases from J, the gap between germline ends came to 11 bases. This CDR3 has 14 residues. In regard to this clone: Its antigen is not identified.

Researchers ran the PCR with 60 Vbeta and 13 Jbeta primers. TCRdb's copy holds only in-frame clones and misses some; the assay was immunoSEQ multiplex PCR. The data hold 95,000 to 150,000 clones, with 50% to 75% observed a single time. Material for sequencing was PBMCs. The gene calls are TRBV30 and TRBJ1-2; tentatively, D is TRBD1 (6 bases). The TCR sequence derives from a woman in her thirties or forties in good health and CMV-seropositive. CDR3 loop: CAWRGTGTNYGYTF. DNA of the CDR3: TGTGCCTGGAGGGGCACAGGGACTAACTATGGCTACACCTTC. Drawing the rest from reference TRBV30 and TRBJ1-2, the complete variable domain is SQTIHQWPATLVQPVGSPLSLECTVEGTSNPNLYWYRQAAGRGLQLLFYSVGIGQISSEVPQNLSASRPQDRQFILSSKKLLLSDSGFYLCAWRGTGTNYGYTFGSGTRLTVV.